The clone carrying this T cell receptor (beta chain) was counted ten times or more. Its cognate antigen is unknown. The entry originates in a study of T cells in Graves' hyperthyroidism and ophthalmopathy. Study findings and constraints: Blood samples included most of the expanded thyroid clonotypes exceeding 0.001. A model of 13 V-J pairs discriminated ophthalmopathy from stable hyperthyroidism.

The TCR beta CDR3 regions underwent amplification using RNA transcripts as the source. HTBI primers were the set used in a first-round RT-PCR of the TCR CDR3. MiXCR, run by TCRdb on the multiplex PCR reads, gives a single entry per CDR3 protein. The profile covers 350,000 or so distinct CDR3 sequences, with around 20% appearing a single time and 50% taken by the ten largest. V shed 6 bases and J 3 bases; nucleotides not matched to a gene: 7. Germline loops: CDR1 MDHEN, CDR2 SYDVKM. There are 15 residues in the CDR3. Stable Graves' hyperthyroidism meant no ophthalmopathy progression within 18 months. This TCR was recovered from a woman in her 50s with Graves' hyperthyroidism. This chain links TRBV28 with TRBJ2-7, with 11 bases matching TRBD1. Sequencing was done on a sample of blood. CDR3 in DNA: TGTGCCAGCAGACAAGTAGGGACAGGGGGCTACGAGCAGTACTTC. Translation: CASRQVGTGGYEQYF.